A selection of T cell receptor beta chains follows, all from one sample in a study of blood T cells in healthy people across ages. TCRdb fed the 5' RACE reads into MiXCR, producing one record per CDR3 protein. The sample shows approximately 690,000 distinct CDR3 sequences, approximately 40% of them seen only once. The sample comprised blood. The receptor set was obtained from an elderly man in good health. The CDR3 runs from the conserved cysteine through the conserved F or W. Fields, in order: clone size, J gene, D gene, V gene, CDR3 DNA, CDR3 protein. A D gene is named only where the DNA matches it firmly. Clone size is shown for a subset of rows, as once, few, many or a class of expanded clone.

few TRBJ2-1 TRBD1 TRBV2 TGTGCCAGCCATGCTCCGGGACAGGGAATCGGCAATGAGCAGTTCTTC CASHAPGQGIGNEQFF
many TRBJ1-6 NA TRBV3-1 TGTGCCAGCAGCCAAGTCCAGGGTTCACCCCTCCACTTT CASSQVQGSPLHF
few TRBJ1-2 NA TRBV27 TGTGCCAGCAGTTTCCAGGGAGAAGGCTACACCTTC CASSFQGEGYTF
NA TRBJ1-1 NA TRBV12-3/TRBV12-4 TGTGCCAGCAGGCCGTCGGACTTGAACACTGAAGCTTTCTTT CASRPSDLNTEAFF
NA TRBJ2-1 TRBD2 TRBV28 TGTGCCAGCAGTTTTGGTCTAGCGGGAGGGCGAGAGACCCAGTTCTTC CASSFGLAGGRETQFF
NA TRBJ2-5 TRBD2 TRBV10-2 TGCGCCAGCAGTGAGAGGCGGGAGCAGTACTTC CASSERREQYF
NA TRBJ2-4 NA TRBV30 TGTGCCTGGGAGGGCCAGGGGGGCGGTGAGCAGTACTTC CAWEGQGGGEQYF
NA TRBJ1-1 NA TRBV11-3 TGTGCCAGCAGCTTTGTCGGGAACACTGAAGCTTTCTTT CASSFVGNTEAFF
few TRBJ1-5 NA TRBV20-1 TGCAGTGCTGGCCCTCTGGATAGTTATAGCAATCAGCCCCAGCATTTT CSAGPLDSYSNQPQHF
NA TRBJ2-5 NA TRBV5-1 TGCGCCAGCAGCTTTCTGACGAGGGAGACCCAGTACTTC CASSFLTRETQYF
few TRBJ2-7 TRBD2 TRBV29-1 TGCAGCGTTGGGTATTCTAGCGGGAGATACGAGCAGTACTTC CSVGYSSGRYEQYF
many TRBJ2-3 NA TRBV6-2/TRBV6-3 TGTGCCAGCTCACCCACGAGTGATACGCAGTATTTT CASSPTSDTQYF
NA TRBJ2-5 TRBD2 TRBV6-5 TGTGCCAGCAGTTACGGGCTAGCGGGAGATGAGACCCAGTACTTC CASSYGLAGDETQYF
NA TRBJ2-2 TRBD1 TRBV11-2 TGTGCCAGCAGCTTAGGGCGGACAGGGAACACCGGGGAGCTGTTTTTT CASSLGRTGNTGELFF
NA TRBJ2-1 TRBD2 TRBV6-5 TGTGCCAGCAGTTTCCGAGCGGGAGGGGCGGGTGAGCAGTTCTTC CASSFRAGGAGEQFF
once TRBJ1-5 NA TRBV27 TGTGCCAGCAGTCCGGAACCAGGGGAGAATGTTCAGCCCCAGCATTTT CASSPEPGENVQPQHF
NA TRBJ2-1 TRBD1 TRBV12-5 TGTGCTAGTGGTACAGGGACAGGGGCCCGGTGTGGGCAGTTCTTC CASGTGTGARCGQFF
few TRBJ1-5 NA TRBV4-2 TGTGCCAGCAGCCAAGATCCCTCCAGGCAGGGATATCAGCCCCAGCATTTT CASSQDPSRQGYQPQHF
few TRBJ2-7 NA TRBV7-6 TGTGCCAGCTATCCCCCGGGCTCCTACGAGCAGTACTTC CASYPPGSYEQYF
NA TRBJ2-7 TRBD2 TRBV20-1 TGCAGTCCCTATGGGCGGGAGGGCCCGGGGTACGAGCAGTACTTC CSPYGREGPGYEQYF
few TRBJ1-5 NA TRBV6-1 TGTGCCAGCAGTGAATATAGTACAATAACCAGGCAGCCCCAGCATTTT CASSEYSTITRQPQHF
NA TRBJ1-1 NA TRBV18 TGTGCCAGCTCGCTATTACAAGAGGGTAGCGTGAACACTGAAGCTTTCTTT CASSLLQEGSVNTEAFF
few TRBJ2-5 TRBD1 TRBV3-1 TGTGCCAGCAGCCGAGGACAGGGGGGGACCCAGTACTTC CASSRGQGGTQYF
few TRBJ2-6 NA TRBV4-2 TGTGCCAGCAGCCAAGGGGGAGGCTCTGGGGCCAACGTCCTGACTTTC CASSQGGGSGANVLTF
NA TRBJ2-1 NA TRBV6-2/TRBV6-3 TGTGCCAGCAGTTACATCTCGGGGAATGAGCAGTTCTTC CASSYISGNEQFF
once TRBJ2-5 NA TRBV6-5 TGTGCCAGCAGGTACGGAGGGACTCAAGAGACCCAGTACTTC CASRYGGTQETQYF
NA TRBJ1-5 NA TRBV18 TGTGCCAGCGCTTCGGATCGAGATCAGCCCCAGCATTTT CASASDRDQPQHF
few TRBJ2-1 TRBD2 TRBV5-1 TGCGCCAGCAGCTTACTACTAGCGGGAGGAAACAATGAGCAGTTCTTC CASSLLLAGGNNEQFF
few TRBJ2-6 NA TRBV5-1 TGCGCCAGCAGCTTGTTACCCCAAGACAGCTTTGGGGCCAACGTCCTGACTTTC CASSLLPQDSFGANVLTF
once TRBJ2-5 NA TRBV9 TGTGCCAGCAGCCCACAAGCTCGGACTGGATACAATGAGCAGTACTTC CASSPQARTGYNEQYF
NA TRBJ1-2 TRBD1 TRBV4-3 TGCGCCAGCAGCCACCCGGGACAGGCATACTATGGCTACACCTTC CASSHPGQAYYGYTF
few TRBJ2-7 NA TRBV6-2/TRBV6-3 TGTGCCAGCAGTGCCGGGACTCGAACGGTGCAGTACTTC CASSAGTRTVQYF
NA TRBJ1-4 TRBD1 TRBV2 TGTGCCAGCAGCAGATTCTCCGGGACAGGGAGTGAAAAACTGTTTTTT CASSRFSGTGSEKLFF
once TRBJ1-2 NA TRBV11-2 TGTGCCAGCAGCTTAAGTTGGCAGGCGTATGGCTACACCTTC CASSLSWQAYGYTF
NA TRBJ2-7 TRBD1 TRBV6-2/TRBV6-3 TGTGCCATAGGACAGGGGGCTCGCGAGCAGTACTTC CAIGQGAREQYF
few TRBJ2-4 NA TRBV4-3 TGCGCCAGCAGCGAAGGGGACAGTCGGCGGGAGCAGTACTTC CASSEGDSRREQYF
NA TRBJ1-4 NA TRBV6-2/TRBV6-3 TGTGCCAGCAGTTACTCGACGGTGGCTAGTGAAAAACTGTTTTTT CASSYSTVASEKLFF
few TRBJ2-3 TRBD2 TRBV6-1 TGTGCCAGCAGTGCAGGGCTTAGTAGCGGGTTTACGCAGTATTTT CASSAGLSSGFTQYF
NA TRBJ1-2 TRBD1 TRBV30 TGTGCCTGGAGTGTGGGCCCAATAGGGGGCGCCGGCTATGGCTACACCTTC CAWSVGPIGGAGYGYTF
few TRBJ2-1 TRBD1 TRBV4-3 TGCGCCAGCAGCCAAAATACAGGGGCCTACAATGAGCAGTTCTTC CASSQNTGAYNEQFF
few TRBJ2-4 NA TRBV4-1 TGCGCCAGCAAAGGGGAAGATAAAAACATTCAGTACTTC CASKGEDKNIQYF
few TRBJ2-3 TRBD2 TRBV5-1 TGCGCCAGCAGTATAGGACTAGCGGGGACAGATACGCAGTATTTT CASSIGLAGTDTQYF
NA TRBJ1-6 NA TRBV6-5 TGTGCCAGCAGTTACTCGACACGCGGGTATTCACCCCTCCACTTT CASSYSTRGYSPLHF
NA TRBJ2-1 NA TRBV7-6 TGTGCCAGCAGCCCCTGGGCAGCCAACAATGAGCAGTTCTTC CASSPWAANNEQFF
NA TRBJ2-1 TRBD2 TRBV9 TGTGCCAGCAGCCAGCGGGGTACCGGAAAGAGCTCCTACAATGAGCAGTTCTTC CASSQRGTGKSSYNEQFF
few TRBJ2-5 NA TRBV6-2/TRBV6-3 TGTGCCAGCAGTTTGGTGGGGGTACAAGAGCAGTACTTC CASSLVGVQEQYF